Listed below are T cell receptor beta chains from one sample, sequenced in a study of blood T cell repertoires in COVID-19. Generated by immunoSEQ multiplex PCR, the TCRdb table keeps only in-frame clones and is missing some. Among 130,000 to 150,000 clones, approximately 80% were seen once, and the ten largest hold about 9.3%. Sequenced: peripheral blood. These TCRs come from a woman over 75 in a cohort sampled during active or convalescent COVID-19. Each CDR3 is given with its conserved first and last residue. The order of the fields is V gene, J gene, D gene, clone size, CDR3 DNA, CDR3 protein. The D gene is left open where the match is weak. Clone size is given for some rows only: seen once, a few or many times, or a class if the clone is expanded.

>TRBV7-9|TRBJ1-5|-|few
TGTGCCAGCAGCATAGGGCGGGGGCCCAATCAGCCCCAGCATTTT
CASSIGRGPNQPQHF
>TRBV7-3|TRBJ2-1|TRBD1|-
TGTGCCAGCAGCTTAAACAGGGGTGGTGAGCAGTTCTTC
CASSLNRGGEQFF
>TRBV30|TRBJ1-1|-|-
TGTGCCTGGAGTGTAGGAGGGGTGAAAACTGAAGCTTTCTTT
CAWSVGGVKTEAFF
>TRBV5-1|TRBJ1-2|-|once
TGCGCCAGCAGCTTGGTGGCAGGGAAATATGGCTACACCTTC
CASSLVAGKYGYTF
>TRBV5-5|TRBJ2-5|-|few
TGTGCCAGCAGCTTGGCTGCGTTTAAAGAGACCCAGTACTTC
CASSLAAFKETQYF
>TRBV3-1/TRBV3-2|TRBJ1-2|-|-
TGTGCCAGCAGCCAAGAACCAGGGGCTTTGGCAGATGGCTACACCTTC
CASSQEPGALADGYTF
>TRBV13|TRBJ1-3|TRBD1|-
TGTGCCAGCAGCGGTTCCATACTACAGGGGGCGCTGGGAAACACCATATATTTT
CASSGSILQGALGNTIYF
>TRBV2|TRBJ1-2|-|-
TGTGCCAGCAGGGCGGACTCAAACTATGGCTACACCTTC
CASRADSNYGYTF
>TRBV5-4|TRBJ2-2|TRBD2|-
TGTGCCAGCACCAAAGCGGGGGGCATTAAGAACACCGGGGAGCTGTTTTTT
CASTKAGGIKNTGELFF
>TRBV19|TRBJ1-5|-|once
TGTGCCAGTAGTATAGATCATAGCGTAAATCAGCCCCAGCATTTT
CASSIDHSVNQPQHF
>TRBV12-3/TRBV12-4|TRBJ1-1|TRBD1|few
TGTGCCAGCAGTACAGGGGCGAACACTGAAGCTTTCTTT
CASSTGANTEAFF
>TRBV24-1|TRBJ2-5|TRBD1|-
TGTGCCACCAGTGATCGGCGACAGGGGGCAGGTGAGACCCAGTACTTC
CATSDRRQGAGETQYF
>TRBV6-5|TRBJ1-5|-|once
TGTGCACCAGTTCAGACAGGCAATCAGCCCCAGCATTTT
CAPVQTGNQPQHF
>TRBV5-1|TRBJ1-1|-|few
TGCGCCAGCAGCCGAGGGGGGGCCCCTGAAGCTTTCTTT
CASSRGGAPEAFF
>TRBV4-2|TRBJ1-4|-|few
TGTGCCAGCAGCCAACTTTCCGAAAAACTGTTTTTT
CASSQLSEKLFF
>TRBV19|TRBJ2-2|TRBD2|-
TGTGCCAGTCACCCGCTAGCGGGGGATAACACCGGGGAGCTGTTTTTT
CASHPLAGDNTGELFF
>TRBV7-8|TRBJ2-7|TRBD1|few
TGTGCCAGCAGCCCACCGGGACAGGGTTCCTACGAGCAGTACTTC
CASSPPGQGSYEQYF
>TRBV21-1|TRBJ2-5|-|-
TGTGCCAGCAGCACCCAGACACTCACGGAGACCCAGTACTTC
CASSTQTLTETQYF
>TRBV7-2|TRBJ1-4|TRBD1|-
TGTGCCAGCAGCAGAGACAGGGTCAATCGGGAAAAACTGTTTTTT
CASSRDRVNREKLFF
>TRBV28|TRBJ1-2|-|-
TGTCTTTCGCGGGGGGGCGTAAACCTAGCTAACTATGGCTACACCTTC
CLSRGGVNLANYGYTF
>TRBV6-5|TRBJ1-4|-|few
TGTGCCAGCAGTTACTGGGCAGGGTTGAATGAAAAACTGTTTTTT
CASSYWAGLNEKLFF
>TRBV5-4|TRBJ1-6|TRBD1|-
TGTGCCAGCAGCTCGGGACAGGGGCGCCGGGGTTCACCCCTCCACTTT
CASSSGQGRRGSPLHF
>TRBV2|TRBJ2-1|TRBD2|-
TGTGCCAGCAGTGAAGAGCGGGGCTCCTACAATGAGCAGTTCTTC
CASSEERGSYNEQFF
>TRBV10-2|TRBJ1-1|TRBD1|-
TGCGCCAGCAGTGGGGCGACAGGGGGAACTGAAGCTTTCTTT
CASSGATGGTEAFF
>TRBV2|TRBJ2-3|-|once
TGTGCCAGCAGTCCGGGGGATACGCAGTATTTT
CASSPGDTQYF
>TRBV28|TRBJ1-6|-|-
TGTGCCAGCAGTTTAGCGCGAGGGAATTCACCCCTCCACTTT
CASSLARGNSPLHF
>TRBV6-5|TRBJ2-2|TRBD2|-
TGTGCCAGCACCGAGAGCGGGGGGTACACCGGGGAGCTGTTTTTT
CASTESGGYTGELFF
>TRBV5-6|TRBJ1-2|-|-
TGTGCCAGCAGCTTGTGGACAGCCAGTGGCTACACCTTC
CASSLWTASGYTF
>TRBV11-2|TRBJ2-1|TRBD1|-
TGTGCCAGCAGCTCAACCGCGGGACAGGATGAGCAGTTCTTC
CASSSTAGQDEQFF
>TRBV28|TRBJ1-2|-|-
TGTGCCAGCAGTTTTGGGGGCCCCTATGGCTACACCTTC
CASSFGGPYGYTF
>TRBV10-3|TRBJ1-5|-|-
TGTGCCATCAGTGACCCCCCAAATCAGCCCCAGCATTTT
CAISDPPNQPQHF
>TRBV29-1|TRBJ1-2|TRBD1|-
TGCAGCGTTGGTTCCCGACTTCAGGGGGAAGGGGGCTACACCTTC
CSVGSRLQGEGGYTF
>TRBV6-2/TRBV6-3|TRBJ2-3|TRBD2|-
TGTGCCAGCAGTTACCTCTCGACTAGCGGGGTGGGAGATACGCAGTATTTT
CASSYLSTSGVGDTQYF
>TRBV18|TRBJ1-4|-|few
TGTGCCAGCTCACCGAGCGGGGGATCTAATGAAAAACTGTTTTTT
CASSPSGGSNEKLFF
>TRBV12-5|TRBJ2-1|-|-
TGTGCTAGTGTCGAAGGCAGGGTCGCCTACAATGAGCAGTTCTTC
CASVEGRVAYNEQFF
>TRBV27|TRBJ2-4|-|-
TGTGCCATCCCATCCTTCCTTCCCGGGGTGGCCAAAAACATTCAGTACTTC
CAIPSFLPGVAKNIQYF
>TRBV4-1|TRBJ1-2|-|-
TGCGCCAGCAGCCAAGACCGGGGTTATGGCTACACCTTC
CASSQDRGYGYTF
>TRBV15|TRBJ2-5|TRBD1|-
TGTGCCACCAGCAGGGAGGACAGGCAAGAGACCCAGTACTTC
CATSREDRQETQYF
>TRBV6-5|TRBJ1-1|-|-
TGTGCCAGCAGTTATTTCCAGAACACTGAAGCTTTCTTT
CASSYFQNTEAFF
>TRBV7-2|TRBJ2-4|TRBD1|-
TGTGCCAGCAGCCCGGACAGGGCCAAAAACATTCAGTACTTC
CASSPDRAKNIQYF
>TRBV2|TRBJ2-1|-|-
TGTGCCAGCAGTGAACGTGGAGGGATCAATGAGCAGTTCTTC
CASSERGGINEQFF
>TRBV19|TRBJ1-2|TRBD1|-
TGTGCCAGTAGAAATCCGGGACAGGTTAGCTATGGCTACACCTTC
CASRNPGQVSYGYTF
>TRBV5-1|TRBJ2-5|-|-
TGCGCCAGCAGCTTGTTTTCAGGGCAGCGAGAGACCCAGTACTTC
CASSLFSGQRETQYF
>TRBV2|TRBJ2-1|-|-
TGTGCCAGCAGATACAGGATATACAATGAGCAGTTCTTC
CASRYRIYNEQFF
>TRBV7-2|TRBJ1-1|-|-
TGTGCCAGCAGCTTAGTCCCAGGGGCCAGTGAAGCTTTCTTT
CASSLVPGASEAFF
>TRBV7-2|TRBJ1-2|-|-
TGTGCCAGCAGCTTATTGGGCGACTATGGCTACACCTTC
CASSLLGDYGYTF
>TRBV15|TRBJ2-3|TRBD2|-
TGTGCCACCAGCAGAGGAGTACTAGCGGGGGGCACAGATACGCAGTATTTT
CATSRGVLAGGTDTQYF
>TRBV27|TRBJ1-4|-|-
TGTGCCAGCAGTTTCCTACCCCCAAAAGAGGGAACTAATGAAAAACTGTTTTTT
CASSFLPPKEGTNEKLFF
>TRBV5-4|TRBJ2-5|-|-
TGTGCCAGCAGCTTGCAGGGTCCGGGAGAGACCCAGTACTTC
CASSLQGPGETQYF
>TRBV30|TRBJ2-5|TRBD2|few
TGTGCCTGGAGTGGGGCTAGCGGGCCTAAAGAGACCCAGTACTTC
CAWSGASGPKETQYF
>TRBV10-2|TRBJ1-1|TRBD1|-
TGCGCCAGCAGGCGGGGCGACCAGGGGGCGCGCACTGAAGCTTTCTTT
CASRRGDQGARTEAFF
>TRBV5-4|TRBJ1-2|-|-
TGTGCCAGCAGCTTGGCCGGGGTGGATTATGGCTACACCTTC
CASSLAGVDYGYTF